This T cell receptor (beta chain) was obtained from a study of beta chain features in type 1 diabetes. Trimming cost V 7 bases and J 3 bases, with 16 bases left between them. This CDR3 has 14 amino acids. Germline-derived CDR1 and CDR2 are SQVTM and ANQGSEA. Notes on the study in general: cDNA-based sequencing might over-represent cells highly expressing TCR.

The investigators reverse transcribed all of the isolated RNA, so they sequenced expressed TCRB transcripts. This table comes from immunoSEQ multiplex PCR, and its TCRdb copy is limited to in-frame clones, with some not included. This sample has approximately 340,000 clones, with over 12% found just once. This clone appeared a few times. Its antigen is not identified. The TCR originated in a woman under 30 in good health. The V and J genes are TRBV29-1 and TRBJ2-1, with D possibly TRBD2 on 6 matching bases. The sample taken for sequencing was naive CD4+ T cells from blood. CDR3 DNA: TGCAGCGCGCGGGACTCCCTACGCTACAATGAGCAGTTCTTC. This sequence encodes CSARDSLRYNEQFF.